Below are 5 T cell receptor beta chains sequenced from a single sample in a study of CD8 T cells in cerebrospinal fluid in Alzheimer's disease. TCRdb re-called the 10x single-cell sequencing reads; every CDR3 protein appears as one record, without DNA. The record lists about 580 distinct CDR3 sequences, of which the ten most abundant hold approximately 12%. Sample: cerebrospinal fluid. The receptor source for this set is a human donor with Parkinson's disease.

This clonotype counts as medium-sized (0.01 to 0.1%) by frequency. The V gene is TRBV19, the J gene TRBJ1-5; TCRdb lists TRBD1, though no DNA is available to test this call. The CDR3 contains 17 residues. Germline lookup yields CDR1 LNHDA and CDR2 SQIVND (reference sequence). This CDR3 is CASSLGPGGGSNQPQHF.

This clonotype registers large by frequency. The rearrangement joins TRBV7-7 to TRBJ2-3; TCRdb indicates TRBD2, and absent DNA this call remains unverified. Per the germline V gene, CDR1 is SSHAT and CDR2 is FNYEAQ (reference sequence). The CDR3 spans 15 residues. The CDR3 is CASSLNSGHTDTQYF.

This clonotype is classed as large (0.1 to 1%) by frequency. The chain is built from TRBV7-9 and TRBJ1-2; checking the TCRdb D call of TRBD1 is not possible without DNA. The CDR3 contains 14 residues. Germline lookup yields CDR1 SEHNR and CDR2 FQNEAQ (reference sequence). CDR3 sequence: CASRYEGTGEGYTF.

According to its frequency, this clonotype is medium-sized. The chain is built from TRBV5-5 and TRBJ1-5. This CDR3 is 13 amino acids long. Germline V gene lookup returns CDR1 SGHKS and CDR2 YYEKEE (reference sequence). CDR3 protein: CASSLSQGPPQHF.

By frequency, this clonotype is large. The chain couples TRBV7-2 to TRBJ2-1. The CDR3 has 13 amino acids. The germline gives CDR1 SGHTA, CDR2 FQGNSA. CDR3 in amino acids: CASSLDGNNEQFF.